A selection of T cell receptor beta chains follows, all from one sample in a study of human T cells and chemical hapten exposure. MiXCR, applied by TCRdb to the 5' RACE reads, yields one record per CDR3 protein. The top ten hold roughly 3.1% of the sample, which has around 100,000 distinct CDR3 sequences, roughly a fifth seen once. The receptors were sampled from a human donor in good health. Each CDR3 is given with its conserved first and last residue. The order of the fields is clone size, D gene, V gene, J gene, CDR3 protein, CDR3 DNA. D genes are given only for firm matches. Size tells how often a clone was seen (once, few, many) or the class of an expanded clone, and some rows leave it out.

>.|TRBD1|TRBV29-1|TRBJ2-7
CSVLDRAAYEQYF
TGCAGCGTTTTGGACAGGGCCGCCTACGAGCAGTACTTC
>few|TRBD2|TRBV7-3|TRBJ2-1
CASSLIAGVNEQFF
TGTGCCAGCAGCTTAATAGCGGGAGTAAATGAGCAGTTCTTC
>few|.|TRBV28|TRBJ2-3
CASSPIDVADTQYF
TGTGCCAGCAGTCCAATTGATGTTGCAGATACGCAGTATTTT
>few|.|TRBV12-3/TRBV12-4|TRBJ2-3
CASSSRTVEWATDTQYF
TGTGCCAGCAGTTCGCGGACAGTAGAATGGGCGACAGATACGCAGTATTTT
>.|.|TRBV6-5|TRBJ2-1
CASSYRGRREQFF
TGTGCCAGCAGTTACAGGGGTCGTAGGGAGCAGTTCTTC
>few|.|TRBV20-1|TRBJ2-7
CSAPTEDGTNYEQYF
TGCAGTGCTCCCACTGAGGACGGGACCAACTACGAGCAGTACTTC
>.|TRBD2|TRBV11-2|TRBJ2-3
CASSYNAGGPDTQYF
TGTGCCAGCAGCTATAACGCGGGAGGGCCGGATACGCAGTATTTT
>.|.|TRBV20-1|TRBJ2-7
CSARDDRDEQYF
TGCAGTGCTAGAGATGATCGGGACGAGCAGTACTTC
>few|.|TRBV3-1|TRBJ1-1
CASSPARVHTEAFF
TGTGCCAGCAGCCCGGCACGGGTGCACACTGAAGCTTTCTTT
>.|.|TRBV14|TRBJ2-7
CASSHTGIGLYEQYF
TGTGCCAGCAGCCACACAGGGATCGGACTCTACGAGCAGTACTTC
>few|.|TRBV5-6|TRBJ1-2
CASSPGGIANYGYTF
TGTGCCAGCAGCCCGGGGGGGATAGCTAACTATGGCTACACCTTC
>once|.|TRBV7-2|TRBJ2-3
CASSLALTGRGTQYF
TGTGCCAGCAGCTTAGCCTTGACCGGACGAGGCACGCAGTATTTT
>.|TRBD1|TRBV6-1|TRBJ1-5
CASSVTGAISNQPQHF
TGTGCCAGCAGTGTTACAGGGGCGATCAGCAATCAGCCCCAGCATTTT
>few|TRBD2|TRBV28|TRBJ2-5
CASTTAGVSVTQYF
TGTGCCAGCACAACCGCGGGGGTATCGGTGACCCAGTACTTC
>.|.|TRBV7-9|TRBJ1-1
CASSLVVTEAFF
TGTGCCAGCAGCTTAGTGGTCACTGAAGCTTTCTTT
>.|.|TRBV2|TRBJ2-6
CASLTGPSGANVLTF
TGTGCCAGCCTCACCGGGCCCTCTGGGGCCAACGTCCTGACTTTC
>.|.|TRBV5-6|TRBJ2-1
CASSYEARTPEQFF
TGTGCCAGCAGCTACGAGGCCAGGACCCCTGAGCAGTTCTTC
>few|TRBD2|TRBV27|TRBJ2-1
CASSLGTSGRVPYNEQFF
TGTGCCAGCAGTTTGGGGACTAGCGGGAGGGTACCCTACAATGAGCAGTTCTTC
>.|TRBD1|TRBV9|TRBJ2-7
CASSAGTGYYEQYF
TGTGCCAGCAGCGCCGGGACAGGGTACTACGAGCAGTACTTC
>few|TRBD2|TRBV2|TRBJ2-5
CASSEARGLAGGETQYF
TGTGCCAGCAGTGAAGCGCGGGGACTAGCGGGAGGGGAGACCCAGTACTTC
>few|.|TRBV3-1|TRBJ1-4
CASNGQKREKLFF
TGTGCCAGCAACGGACAGAAAAGGGAAAAACTGTTTTTT
>.|.|TRBV14|TRBJ2-5
CASSQGARETQYF
TGTGCCAGCAGCCAAGGGGCAAGGGAGACCCAGTACTTC
>few|.|TRBV28|TRBJ2-1
CASSEKQAPTINEQFF
TGTGCCAGCAGTGAAAAGCAAGCGCCGACGATCAATGAGCAGTTCTTC
>.|.|TRBV7-2|TRBJ1-2
CASSLEVYGYTF
TGTGCCAGCAGCTTAGAAGTCTATGGCTACACCTTC
>.|.|TRBV7-9|TRBJ2-3
CASSLPPGAGPSTDTQYF
TGTGCCAGCAGCTTACCCCCGGGGGCGGGCCCTAGCACAGATACGCAGTATTTT
>.|TRBD1|TRBV6-6|TRBJ1-1
CASSYSNRGLTRNTEAFF
TGTGCCAGCAGTTACTCAAACAGGGGCTTGACCAGAAACACTGAAGCTTTCTTT
>.|TRBD1|TRBV10-1|TRBJ1-1
CASPPGRGHTEAFF
TGCGCCAGCCCCCCCGGGAGGGGGCACACTGAAGCTTTCTTT
>few|TRBD2|TRBV7-9|TRBJ2-7
CASSRLAAYEQYF
TGTGCCAGCAGTAGACTAGCGGCGTACGAGCAGTACTTC
>.|.|TRBV21-1|TRBJ2-7
CASSKSAGVYEQYF
TGTGCCAGCAGCAAATCTGCGGGAGTCTACGAGCAGTACTTC
>few|TRBD2|TRBV12-3/TRBV12-4|TRBJ2-1
CASSRGLADNEQFF
TGTGCCAGCAGTCGGGGACTAGCGGACAATGAGCAGTTCTTC